A selection of T cell receptor beta chains follows, all from one sample in a study of tumor and adjacent non-tumor tissue in lung cancer. One entry per CDR3 protein results from TCRdb running MiXCR on the multiplex PCR reads. The sample lists about 80,000 distinct CDR3 sequences; approximately 80% were seen once. The sample taken for sequencing was distant non-tumor lung tissue. Source of these receptors: a man between 60 and 75 years old with non-small cell lung cancer. Both conserved end residues are part of each CDR3. D genes are given only for firm matches. Clone size, where shown, is once, few, many, or a class for clones that have expanded.

TGTGCCTGGAGCCCCTACCTGGGGGTCCAAGAGACCCAGTACTTC | CAWSPYLGVQETQYF | NA | TRBJ2-5 | many | TRBV30
TGCAGTGCTAGCAGTGGTTCCTATGGCTACATCTTC | CSASSGSYGYIF | NA | TRBJ1-2 | NA | TRBV20-1
TGCAGTGCTACAGGCGGGGGGTTGAGCACAGATACGCAGTATTTT | CSATGGGLSTDTQYF | TRBD2 | TRBJ2-3 | many | TRBV20-1
TGCGCCAGCAGCTCCTCGGTACAATTCCAAGAGACCCAGTACTTC | CASSSSVQFQETQYF | NA | TRBJ2-5 | NA | TRBV5-1
TGTGCCAGCAACGTGGGACAGGGGTATGACTACACCTTC | CASNVGQGYDYTF | TRBD1 | TRBJ1-2 | NA | TRBV11-3
TGCAGTGCTAGAGAGAAGAGAGGGACGAACAATCAGCCCAAGCATTTT | CSAREKRGTNNQPKHF | NA | TRBJ1-5 | NA | TRBV20-1
TGCAGAGCTGACTCAGTGGGGGGGCCGTGGAATGAACAGTTCTTC | CRADSVGGPWNEQFF | NA | TRBJ2-1 | NA | TRBV20-1
TGCTCCAGCAGCCAAGTCGGACAGTTTGAGAACACTGGAGCTTTCTTT | CSSSQVGQFENTGAFF | NA | TRBJ1-1 | NA | TRBV4-3
TGCGCCAACAGCCGGCCGGGGGGGAAGAACACCGGGGAGCTGTTTTTT | CANSRPGGKNTGELFF | TRBD2 | TRBJ2-2 | NA | TRBV5-1
TGTACCAGCAGCCCTGGGATTAATTCACCCCTCTACTTT | CTSSPGINSPLYF | NA | TRBJ1-6 | NA | TRBV11-3
TGTGCTAGCAGTTATGACAGGGGGACAATCAGAGATACGCTGTATTTT | CASSYDRGTIRDTLYF | TRBD1 | TRBJ2-3 | once | TRBV12-3/TRBV12-4
TGCATTGCTCGAGCGAGAGGGCCGGGTTTT | CIARARGPGF | NA | TRBJ2-3 | NA | TRBV20-1
TGTGATAGCAGCTTCCTTACACCGACCCTCGGGTACGAGCAGTACTTC | CDSSFLTPTLGYEQYF | NA | TRBJ2-7 | NA | TRBV11-3
TGTGCCAGCAGCTTAGCGATTCGTGACAACTCCTACGAGCAGTACTTC | CASSLAIRDNSYEQYF | NA | TRBJ2-7 | medium-sized | TRBV11-1
TGCAGTGATAGAGATAAGTCAATGCAGACCCAGTACTTC | CSDRDKSMQTQYF | NA | TRBJ2-5 | once | TRBV20-1
TGTACCAGCAAGCCCCCCGGGACTAGGTACGACAATGAGCAATTCTTC | CTSKPPGTRYDNEQFF | TRBD2 | TRBJ2-1 | NA | TRBV5-5
TGTGCCAGCAGGCAGACTAGCGGGAGGGCCAGAAACATTCAGTACTTC | CASRQTSGRARNIQYF | TRBD2 | TRBJ2-4 | NA | TRBV11-1
TGCAGTGCTAGAGGAGGCCGGGAAGCTTTCTTT | CSARGGREAFF | NA | TRBJ1-1 | NA | TRBV20-1
TGTACCAGCAGTAATACCGTGACCGCGGGGGCCCAGTACTTC | CTSSNTVTAGAQYF | TRBD2 | TRBJ2-5 | NA | TRBV6-5
TGCGCGAGCAGCCAAGACCCCGGCGGGGTTCCGTCCCAGCCCCAGCATTTT | CASSQDPGGVPSQPQHF | NA | TRBJ1-5 | NA | TRBV4-1
TGTGCCAGCAGCCAGGGACAGGCCTTCACTGAAGTTTTCTTT | CASSQGQAFTEVFF | TRBD1 | TRBJ1-1 | NA | TRBV7-8
TGCGCCATCAGCCAAGATCGGGCGGGGAAGGCTATTCGGTACTTC | CAISQDRAGKAIRYF | NA | TRBJ2-4 | NA | TRBV4-3
TGCAGTGCTAGTTCACAGGGGGCATTCGAGTATGGTTACACCTTC | CSASSQGAFEYGYTF | TRBD1 | TRBJ1-2 | NA | TRBV20-1
TGCGCCAGCAGCAGACGGACGAACCCTGGGGCCTACGAGCAGTACTTC | CASSRRTNPGAYEQYF | NA | TRBJ2-7 | many | TRBV4-3
TGTGCCAGCAACTTGCTTCAGGGCAGTCAAGCTCTCTTT | CASNLLQGSQALF | NA | TRBJ1-1 | NA | TRBV5-6
TGTGCCAGCATCTCCCGGGGAGCGGGAGGATACAGAGTCGGTGAACTGTTTTTT | CASISRGAGGYRVGELFF | TRBD2 | TRBJ2-2 | NA | TRBV11-3
TGTGCCAGCAGCCTACGAGGAGGGGGCACTGAAGCTTTATTT | CASSLRGGGTEALF | TRBD1 | TRBJ1-1 | few | TRBV6-5
TGCAGCGTCCAGGGACAGGTGAATACCGGGGAGCTGTTTTTT | CSVQGQVNTGELFF | TRBD1 | TRBJ2-2 | NA | TRBV29-1
TGTGCCAGCAGCCCCGGGACAGGGGAGGCGACCCAGTACTTC | CASSPGTGEATQYF | TRBD1 | TRBJ2-5 | many | TRBV5-4
TGCAGCACCGGACAGGACCAGAACGCTGAAGCTTTCTTC | CSTGQDQNAEAFF | TRBD1 | TRBJ1-1 | NA | TRBV29-1
TGTGCCAGCAGCTTAGTTCCAAAGGACGTGCCCTCTGGGGCCAACCTCCTGACTTTC | CASSLVPKDVPSGANLLTF | NA | TRBJ2-6 | NA | TRBV11-2
TGCGCCATCAGTTACCCTTACGGGAACACTGAAGCTTTCTTT | CAISYPYGNTEAFF | NA | TRBJ1-1 | NA | TRBV6-2/TRBV6-3
TGTGCCAGCAGCTCCCGGGGACCGGATACCCAGTACTTC | CASSSRGPDTQYF | NA | TRBJ2-5 | NA | TRBV11-3
TGCAGTGCTAGAGATAAGTCAGTGCAGACCCACTATTTC | CSARDKSVQTHYF | NA | TRBJ2-5 | few | TRBV20-1
NA | CTSSLVGGGTEVFF | NA | TRBJ1-1 | many | TRBV11-2
TGTGCCAGCGGCTTAGTCGGGAGAGACACTGAAGCTTCCTTT | CASGLVGRDTEASF | NA | TRBJ1-1 | few | TRBV11-2
TGTGCCAGCAGCCAAATTGCCGGTGGACAAGATACCCAGTACTTC | CASSQIAGGQDTQYF | NA | TRBJ2-5 | once | TRBV4-2
TGTGCCTTGAGTGTTTCAGGGGGCCTCACTGAAGCTTTCTTT | CALSVSGGLTEAFF | TRBD1 | TRBJ1-1 | NA | TRBV30
TGTGCCAGCAGGCTCGGGGGCTGGGCCGGAACCACCATATATTTT | CASRLGGWAGTTIYF | NA | TRBJ1-3 | NA | TRBV12-3/TRBV12-4
TGTGACAGCAGCATAACTACGACAGGGGGCTGGAACACTGAAGCTTTCTTT | CDSSITTTGGWNTEAFF | TRBD1 | TRBJ1-1 | NA | TRBV12-3/TRBV12-4
TGTCCCAGCAGCCCGGGACAGCCAAATGAAAAACTGTTTTTT | CPSSPGQPNEKLFF | TRBD1 | TRBJ1-4 | NA | TRBV11-2
TGTGCCAGCAGCCATAACGGGGATCTTCAGTTCTTC | CASSHNGDLQFF | NA | TRBJ2-1 | many | TRBV4-2
TGTGCCAGCACCCCCCTTCGACTAGCCCATGAGCAACTCTTC | CASTPLRLAHEQLF | TRBD2 | TRBJ2-1 | NA | TRBV5-6
TGTGCCAGCAGTCAACCGGTACAAGGGAGCACTGATACGCAGTATTTT | CASSQPVQGSTDTQYF | NA | TRBJ2-3 | NA | TRBV11-3
TGCGCCAGCAGCTCGTTCAGTCTAGAGGGAGAGACTGAAGCTTTCTTT | CASSSFSLEGETEAFF | NA | TRBJ1-1 | NA | TRBV5-1
TGCAGTGTATCTAGCAGGAGTAATGAGCAGTTCTTC | CSVSSRSNEQFF | NA | TRBJ2-1 | NA | TRBV20-1
TGTGCCGGCAGTCGGGGGAGCGGGGGACCCACGGGGCCGTATTTT | CAGSRGSGGPTGPYF | TRBD2 | TRBJ2-3 | once | TRBV12-3/TRBV12-4
TGTGCCAGCAGTTTAGCCCAACAACTAGGAGAGAACCAGTACTTC | CASSLAQQLGENQYF | NA | TRBJ2-5 | NA | TRBV12-3/TRBV12-4
TGTGCCAGCAGCCAAACTGCGGGTGGACAAGAGACCCAGTATTTC | CASSQTAGGQETQYF | NA | TRBJ2-5 | NA | TRBV4-2
TGCAGTGCTAGTGAGTCGCGGGGGGCCCAAGAGACCCAGTACTTC | CSASESRGAQETQYF | TRBD2 | TRBJ2-5 | NA | TRBV20-1
TGTACCAGCAGTGAAGACAGGGGTGACACTGAAGTTTTCTTT | CTSSEDRGDTEVFF | TRBD1 | TRBJ1-1 | few | TRBV6-1
TGCGCAAGCAGCCAAGAGGTTCCGGGCAGTTCAGGCACTGAGGCTTTCTTT | CASSQEVPGSSGTEAFF | NA | TRBJ1-1 | NA | TRBV4-3
TGTGCGAGCAGCTTAGGCCCCACGGACTGGGGGCTGGAGACCCTGTACTTC | CASSLGPTDWGLETLYF | NA | TRBJ2-5 | NA | TRBV27
TGCAGTGCTGACTCAGCGGGGCCGTGGAATGAGCAGTTCTTC | CSADSAGPWNEQFF | TRBD2 | TRBJ2-1 | NA | TRBV20-1